The following is a T cell receptor beta chain sequence with its context. V lost 6 bases to trimming and J lost 7 bases; unmatched junction nucleotides: 9. Germline V gives CDR1 SGHTA, CDR2 FQGTGA. The CDR3 extends over 15 amino acids. The sample is drawn from a study of blood T cells in healthy people across ages. Primed by a sample-barcoded 5' primer and a J-beta primer mix, a second PCR proceeded for about 6 to 12 cycles. A template-switch adaptor with 12 random nucleotides tagged each cDNA molecule. Paired-end reads containing CDR3 totaled no fewer than 2.5 million for each sample. TCRdb reanalysed the 5' RACE reads using MiXCR and keeps one entry per CDR3 protein. The table includes 1.8 million or so distinct CDR3 sequences, 35% to 50% detected once. Isolating PBMCs gave at least 6.5 million of these cells per sample.

The receptor was derived from a human donor in good health. The rearrangement uses TRBV7-3 and TRBJ1-4, with 9 bases lining up with TRBD1. Sequencing input: blood. The CDR3 DNA reads TGTGCCAGCAGTCCAACAGGGGGCCGGGGTGAAAAACTGTTTTTT. This encodes CASSPTGGRGEKLFF. Combining the CDR3 with reference TRBV7-3 and TRBJ1-4 gives the whole variable domain GAGVSQTPSNKVTEKGKYVELRCDPISGHTALYWYRQSLGQGPEFLIYFQGTGAADDSGLPNDRFFAVRPEGSVSTLKIQRTERGDSAVYLCASSPTGGRGEKLFFGSGTQLSVL.